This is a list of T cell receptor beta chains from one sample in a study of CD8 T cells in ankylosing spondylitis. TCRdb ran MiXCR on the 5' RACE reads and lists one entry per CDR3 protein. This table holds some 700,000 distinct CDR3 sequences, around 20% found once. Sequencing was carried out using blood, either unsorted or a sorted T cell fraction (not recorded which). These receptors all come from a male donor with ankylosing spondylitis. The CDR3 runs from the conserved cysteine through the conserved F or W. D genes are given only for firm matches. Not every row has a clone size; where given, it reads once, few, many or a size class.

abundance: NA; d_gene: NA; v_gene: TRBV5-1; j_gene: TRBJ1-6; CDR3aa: CASSLSETDNSPLHF; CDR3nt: TGCGCCAGCAGCTTGAGTGAAACAGATAATTCACCCCTCCACTTT
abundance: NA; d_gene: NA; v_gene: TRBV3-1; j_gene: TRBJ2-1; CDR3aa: CASSQRAGSNEQFF; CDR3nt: TGTGCCAGCAGCCAAAGGGCGGGATCCAATGAGCAGTTCTTC
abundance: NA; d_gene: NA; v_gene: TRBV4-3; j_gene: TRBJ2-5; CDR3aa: CASSQDFGETQYF; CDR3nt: TGTGCCAGCAGCCAAGATTTCGGGGAGACCCAGTACTTC
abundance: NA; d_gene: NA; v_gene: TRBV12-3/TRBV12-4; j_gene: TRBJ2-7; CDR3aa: CASSPSGLPAAQYF; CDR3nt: TGTGCCAGCAGTCCCTCGGGACTTCCCGCGGCGCAGTACTTC
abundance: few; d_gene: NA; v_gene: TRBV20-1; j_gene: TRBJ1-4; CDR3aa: CSARRPNEKLFF; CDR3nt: TGCAGTGCTAGAAGGCCTAATGAAAAACTGTTTTTT
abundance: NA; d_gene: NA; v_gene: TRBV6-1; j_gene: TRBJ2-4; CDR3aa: CASSHGGRAKNIQYF; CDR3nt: TGTGCCAGCAGTCATGGGGGGAGGGCCAAAAACATTCAGTACTTC
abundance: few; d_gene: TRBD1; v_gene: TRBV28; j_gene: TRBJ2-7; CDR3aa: CASSFSGQTYEQYF; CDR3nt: TGTGCCAGCAGTTTTTCGGGACAGACCTACGAGCAGTACTTC
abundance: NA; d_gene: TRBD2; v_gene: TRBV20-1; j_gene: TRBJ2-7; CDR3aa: CSARVFTSGTYEQYF; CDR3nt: TGCAGTGCTAGAGTTTTCACTAGCGGAACCTACGAGCAGTACTTC
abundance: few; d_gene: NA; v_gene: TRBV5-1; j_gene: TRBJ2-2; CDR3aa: CASSLVRAGYANTGELFF; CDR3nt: TGCGCCAGCAGCTTGGTGCGGGCAGGCTATGCGAACACCGGGGAGCTGTTTTTT
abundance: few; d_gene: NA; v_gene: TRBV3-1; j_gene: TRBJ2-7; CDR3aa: CASSYGGLSSYEQYF; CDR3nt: TGTGCCAGCAGCTACGGGGGCCTGAGCTCCTACGAGCAGTACTTC
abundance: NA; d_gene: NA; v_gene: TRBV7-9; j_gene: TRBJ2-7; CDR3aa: CASSLGERKDPFYEQYF; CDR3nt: TGTGCCAGCAGCCTGGGGGAGCGGAAGGACCCTTTCTACGAGCAGTACTTC
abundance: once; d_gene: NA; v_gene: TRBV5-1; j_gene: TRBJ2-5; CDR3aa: CASSRLAPLQETQYF; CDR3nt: TGCGCCAGCAGTCGGCTAGCGCCCTTACAAGAGACCCAGTACTTC
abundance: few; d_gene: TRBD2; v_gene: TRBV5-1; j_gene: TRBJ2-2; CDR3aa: CASRYGTSGTGELFF; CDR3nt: TGCGCCAGCAGATACGGGACTAGCGGCACCGGGGAGCTGTTTTTT
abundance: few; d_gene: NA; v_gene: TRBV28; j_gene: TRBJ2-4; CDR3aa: CASSFGQIRLTKNIQYF; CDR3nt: TGTGCCAGCAGTTTCGGGCAGATTCGATTGACCAAAAACATTCAGTACTTC
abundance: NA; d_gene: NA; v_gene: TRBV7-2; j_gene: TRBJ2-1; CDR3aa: CASRFELEQFF; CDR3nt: TGTGCCAGCAGGTTCGAACTTGAGCAGTTCTTC
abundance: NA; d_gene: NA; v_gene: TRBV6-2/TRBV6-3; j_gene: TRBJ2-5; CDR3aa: CASSYDQVQRQETQYF; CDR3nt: TGTGCCAGCAGTTACGACCAGGTGCAGCGGCAAGAGACCCAGTACTTC
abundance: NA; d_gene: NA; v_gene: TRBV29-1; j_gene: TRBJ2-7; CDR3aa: CSVGRDSSYEQYF; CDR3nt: TGCAGCGTTGGCCGCGATTCTTCCTACGAGCAGTACTTC
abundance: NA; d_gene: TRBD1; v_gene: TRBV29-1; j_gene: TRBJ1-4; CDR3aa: CSVARTGRGDEKLFF; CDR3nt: TGCAGCGTTGCTCGGACAGGACGGGGCGATGAAAAACTGTTTTTT
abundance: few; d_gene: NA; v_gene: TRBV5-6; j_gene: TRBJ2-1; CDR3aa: CASSLVGDTRGHEQFF; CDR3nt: TGTGCCAGCAGCTTGGTCGGGGACACTCGGGGCCATGAGCAGTTCTTC
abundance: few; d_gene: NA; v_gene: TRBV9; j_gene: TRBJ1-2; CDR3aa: CASSDSGNYGYTF; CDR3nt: TGTGCCAGCAGTGATTCAGGGAACTATGGCTACACCTTC
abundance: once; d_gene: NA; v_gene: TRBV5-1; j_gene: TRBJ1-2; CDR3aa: CASRREHTRGSDGYTF; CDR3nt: TGCGCCAGCAGACGAGAACATACCAGGGGTTCCGATGGCTACACCTTC
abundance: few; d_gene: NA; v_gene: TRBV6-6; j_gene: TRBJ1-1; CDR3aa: CASRLALYTEAFF; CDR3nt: TGTGCCAGCAGACTGGCCCTCTACACTGAAGCTTTCTTT
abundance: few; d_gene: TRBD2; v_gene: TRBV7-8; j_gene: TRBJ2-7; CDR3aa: CASSLVAGGLEGEQYF; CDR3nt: TGTGCCAGCAGCTTAGTTGCGGGGGGCCTCGAAGGTGAGCAGTACTTC